This TCR beta chain was sequenced for a study of cytomegalovirus exposure and HLA in healthy donors. The PCR made use of 60 Vbeta and 13 Jbeta primers. The protocol was immunoSEQ multiplex PCR, while the TCRdb copy is restricted to in-frame clones and leaves out a portion. This table has 150,000 or so clones, 65% to 85% appearing once. The germline V and J ends were trimmed by 7 bases and 5 bases, with 18 bases remaining between them. Germline values: CDR1 MNHNS, CDR2 SASEGT. The CDR3 is 15 residues long. The sequenced material came from PBMCs. V gene TRBV6-1 combines with J gene TRBJ1-5, with a tentative D call TRBD1 (6 bases). This TCR derives from a woman aged 45-59 years in good health and CMV-seropositive. This chain's CDR3 is CASTKTQGRHQPQHF. The DNA of the CDR3 is TGTGCCAGCACCAAGACTCAGGGGCGGCATCAGCCCCAGCATTTT.